The 9 T cell receptor beta chains below all came from one sample that was sequenced in a study of beta chain features in type 1 diabetes. Isolated RNA was reverse transcribed in full, so expressed TCRB transcripts were sequenced. The protocol was immunoSEQ multiplex PCR, while the TCRdb copy is restricted to in-frame clones and leaves out a portion. The sample records hundreds of thousands of clones, 14% being singletons. Sample: central memory CD4+ T cells from blood. Receptors were obtained from a man aged 25 to 40 in good health.

This sequence joins TRBV7-2 and TRBJ1-1; a weak D match, TRBD1 (5 bases). CDR3 length: 13 residues. V was shortened by 2 bases and J by 13 bases, with 17 bases between the two germline ends. Germline loops: CDR1 SGHTA, CDR2 FQGNSA. The chain's CDR3 is CASSLNSKGNVFF. CDR3 sequence (DNA): TGTGCCAGCAGCTTAAACTCCAAGGGGAATGTTTTCTTT.

The chain has TRBV5-8 and TRBJ1-5; maybe TRBD1 (6 bases). Germline-derived CDR1 and CDR2 are SGHTS and YDEGEE. V shed 5 bases and J shed 3 bases, with 15 bases lying between them. The CDR3 is made up of 15 amino acids. DNA of the CDR3: TGTGCCAGCAGGCGTCAGGGGACGACCAATCAGCCCCAGCATTTT. Amino acids: CASRRQGTTNQPQHF.

V usage is TRBV5-4 and J usage is TRBJ2-7; 11 positions agree with TRBD2. The DNA end is a closer match to TRBJ2-5, so the J assignment may be wrong. Germline CDR1 reads SGHNT; CDR2 reads YYREEE (reference sequence). This CDR3 has 15 residues. CDR3 loop: CASRPGLADQETQYF. DNA of the CDR3: TGTGCCAGCAGACCGGGACTAGCGGACCAAGAGACCCAGTACTTC.

The chain combines TRBV29-1 with TRBJ2-3; D may be TRBD2 (6 bases). This CDR3 comprises 15 residues. The germline CDR1 and CDR2 sequences are SQVTM and ANQGSEA. Trimming cost V 7 bases and J 0 bases, with 17 bases left between them. The CDR3 nucleotides are TGCAGCGCCCGGGACTTATCCACTAGCACAGATACGCAGTATTTT. This encodes CSARDLSTSTDTQYF.

The gene calls are TRBV6-5 and TRBJ2-1, with 7 bases that match TRBD2. The V and J ends lost 5 bases and 7 bases, in that order; junction bases with no gene match: 8. The CDR3 has 14 amino acids. Germline lookup yields CDR1 MNHEY and CDR2 SVGAGI. The CDR3 DNA is TGTGCCAGCAGTGAACAAGGGACTAAGAATGAGCAGTTCTTC. It translates to CASSEQGTKNEQFF.

This chain uses TRBV11-2 with TRBJ2-2; 9 positions agree with TRBD1. The CDR3 has 19 residues. Germline assignment: CDR1 SGHAT and CDR2 FQNNGV. J gave up 3 bases and V 3 bases, and 14 bases lay outside the gene matches. The CDR3 DNA reads TGTGCCAGCAGCTTTCCCCCCCCTCTACAGGGGGCTCACACCGGGGAGCTGTTTTTT. It codes for CASSFPPPLQGAHTGELFF.

This clone was seen a few times. This chain links TRBV13 with TRBJ2-7; D perhaps matches TRBD1 (6 bases). Per the germline V gene, CDR1 is PRHDT and CDR2 is FYEKMQ (reference sequence). V was shortened by 5 bases and J by 2 bases, with 13 bases between the two germline ends. This CDR3 is 14 amino acids long. As DNA, the CDR3 is TGTGCCAGCAGCGACTCCAGGGGAACCTACGAGCAGTACTTC. Protein sequence: CASSDSRGTYEQYF.

The J gene is TRBJ2-1, the V gene TRBV4-1, with a tentative D call TRBD1 (5 bases). The CDR3 contains 15 residues. In germline, CDR1 is MGHRA, CDR2 YSYEKL. Trimming shortened V by 1 base and J by 8 bases, and 15 bases separated the two germline ends. CDR3 coding DNA: TGCGCCAGCAGCCAAGGAGTTCAGGGTTACGATGAGCAGTTCTTC. Amino acid sequence: CASSQGVQGYDEQFF.

This clone appeared a few times. The chain links TRBV19 to TRBJ2-1; the D gene is possibly TRBD2 (5 bases). V dropped 3 bases and J dropped 8 bases, with 8 bases sitting between them. The CDR3 contains 12 residues. Germline CDR1 LNHDA, CDR2 SQIVND (reference sequence). The CDR3 spells CASSMRVYEQFF. The CDR3 DNA sequence: TGTGCCAGTAGTATGCGGGTGTATGAGCAGTTCTTC.